This T cell receptor beta chain originates from a study of PD-1 blockade in mismatch repair-deficient tumors. The wider study: Patients had approximately 12 mismatch repair-deficient cancer types, all previously treated and progressing.

General study points: Tumor-resident clones, often undetectable pretreatment in blood, expanded then contracted after pembrolizumab.

The table came from immunoSEQ multiplex PCR; TCRdb's copy has only in-frame clones and leaves some out. The table includes around 100,000 clones, about 74% detected once. The V gene lost 10 bases and the J gene lost 2 bases, with 8 bases spanning the gap. This CDR3 is built from 11 residues. Germline assignment: CDR1 ENHRY and CDR2 SYGVKD. Details on this clone: Its target is unknown.

The chain recombines TRBV10-3 with TRBJ2-5, with unresolved D. This TCR derives from an adult with mismatch repair-deficient cancer. The specimen was peripheral blood, collected approximately 14 months after starting pembrolizumab. In nucleotides, the CDR3 is TGTGCCACCGTCAGTCAAGAGACCCAGTACTTC. Protein product: CATVSQETQYF.